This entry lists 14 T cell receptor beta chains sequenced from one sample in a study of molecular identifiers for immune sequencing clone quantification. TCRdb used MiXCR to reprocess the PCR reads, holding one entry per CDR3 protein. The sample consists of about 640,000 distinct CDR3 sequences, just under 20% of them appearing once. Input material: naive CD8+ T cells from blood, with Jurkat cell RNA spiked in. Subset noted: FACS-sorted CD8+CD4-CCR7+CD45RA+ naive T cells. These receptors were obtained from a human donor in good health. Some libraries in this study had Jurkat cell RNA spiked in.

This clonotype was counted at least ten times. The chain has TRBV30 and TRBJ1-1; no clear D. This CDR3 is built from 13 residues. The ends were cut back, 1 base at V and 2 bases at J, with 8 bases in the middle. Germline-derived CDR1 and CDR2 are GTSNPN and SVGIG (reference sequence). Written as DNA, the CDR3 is TGTGCCTGGAGTGGAGTTGGAAACACTGAAGCTTTCTTT. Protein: CAWSGVGNTEAFF. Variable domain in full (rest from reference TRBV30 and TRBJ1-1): SQTIHQWPATLVQPVGSPLSLECTVEGTSNPNLYWYRQAAGRGLQLLFYSVGIGQISSEVPQNLSASRPQDRQFILSSKKLLLSDSGFYLCAWSGVGNTEAFFGQGTRLTVV.

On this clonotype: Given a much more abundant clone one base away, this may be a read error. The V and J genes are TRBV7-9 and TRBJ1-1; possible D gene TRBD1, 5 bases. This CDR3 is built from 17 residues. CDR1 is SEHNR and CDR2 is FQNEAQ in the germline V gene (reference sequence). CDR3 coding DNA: TGTGACAGCAGCTTACTAACCGGTCAGGGTCCATACACTGAAGCTTTCTTT. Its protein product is CDSSLLTGQGPYTEAFF. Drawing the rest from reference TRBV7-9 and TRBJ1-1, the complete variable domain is DTGVSQNPRHKITKRGQNVTFRCDPISEHNRLYWYRQTLGQGPEFLTYFQNEAQLEKSRLLSDRFSAERPKGSFSTLEIQRTEQGDSAMYLCDSSLLTGQGPYTEAFFGQGTRLTVV.

The CDR3 loop is CASSHTNPNEQFF. CDR3 nucleotide sequence: TGTGCCAGCAGCCACACCAATCCCAATGAGCAGTTCTTC. V and J are TRBV12-3 or TRBV12-4 and TRBJ2-1; the D is unclear. The CDR3 covers 13 residues. Trimming stripped 6 bases from V and 6 bases from J, with 12 bases between.

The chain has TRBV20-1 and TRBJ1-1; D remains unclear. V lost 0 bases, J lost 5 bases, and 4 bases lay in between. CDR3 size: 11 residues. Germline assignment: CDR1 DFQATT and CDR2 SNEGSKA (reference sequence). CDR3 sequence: CSARDMTEAFF. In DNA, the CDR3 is TGCAGTGCTAGAGACATGACTGAAGCTTTCTTT.

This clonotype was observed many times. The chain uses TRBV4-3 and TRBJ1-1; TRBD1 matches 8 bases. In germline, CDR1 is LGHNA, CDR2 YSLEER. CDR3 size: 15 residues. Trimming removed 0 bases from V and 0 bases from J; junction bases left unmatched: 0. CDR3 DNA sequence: TGCGCCAGCAGCCAAGAGGACAGGGTGAACACTGAAGCTTTCTTT. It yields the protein CASSQEDRVNTEAFF.

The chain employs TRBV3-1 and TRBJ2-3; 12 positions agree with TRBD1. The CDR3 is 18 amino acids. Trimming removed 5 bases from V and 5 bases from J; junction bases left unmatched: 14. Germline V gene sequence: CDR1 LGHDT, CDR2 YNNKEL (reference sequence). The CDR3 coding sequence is TGTGCCAGCAGCAGCGGGACAGGGGGCATAAGGGATGTAGATACGCAGTATTTT. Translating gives CASSSGTGGIRDVDTQYF.

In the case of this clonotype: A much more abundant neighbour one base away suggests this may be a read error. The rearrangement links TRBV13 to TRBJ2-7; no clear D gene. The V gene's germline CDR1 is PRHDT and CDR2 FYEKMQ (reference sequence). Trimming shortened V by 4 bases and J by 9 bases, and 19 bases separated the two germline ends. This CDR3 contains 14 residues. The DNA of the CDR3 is TGTGCCAGCAGCTCTCGAGGACCTCCCCTCGGGCAGTACTTC. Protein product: CASSSRGPPLGQYF.

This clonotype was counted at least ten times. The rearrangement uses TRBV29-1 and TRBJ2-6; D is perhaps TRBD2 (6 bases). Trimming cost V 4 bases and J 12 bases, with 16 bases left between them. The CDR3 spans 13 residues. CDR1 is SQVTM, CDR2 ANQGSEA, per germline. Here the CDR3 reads CSVVEGLAGVLTF. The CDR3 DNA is TGCAGCGTTGTGGAGGGGTTAGCCGGCGTCCTGACTTTC.

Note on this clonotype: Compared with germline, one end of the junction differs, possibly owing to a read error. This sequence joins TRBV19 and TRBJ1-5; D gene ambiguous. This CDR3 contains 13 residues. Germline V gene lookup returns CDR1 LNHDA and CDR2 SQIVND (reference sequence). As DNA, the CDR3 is TGTGCCAGTAGTATAGGTGCGAATCGGCCCCAGCATTTT. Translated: CASSIGANRPQHF. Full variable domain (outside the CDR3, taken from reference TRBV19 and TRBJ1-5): DGGITQSPKYLFRKEGQNVTLSCEQNLNHDAMYWYRQDPGQGLRLIYYSQIVNDFQKGDIAEGYSVSREKKESFPLTVTSAQKNPTAFYLCASSIGANRPQHFGDGTRLSIL.

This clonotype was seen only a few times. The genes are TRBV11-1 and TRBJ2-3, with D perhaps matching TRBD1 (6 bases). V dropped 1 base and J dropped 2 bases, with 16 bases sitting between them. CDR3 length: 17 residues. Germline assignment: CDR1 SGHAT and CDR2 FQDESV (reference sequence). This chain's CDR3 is CASSLVVGQPLTDTQYF. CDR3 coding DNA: TGTGCCAGCAGCTTAGTAGTGGGACAACCACTCACAGATACGCAGTATTTT.

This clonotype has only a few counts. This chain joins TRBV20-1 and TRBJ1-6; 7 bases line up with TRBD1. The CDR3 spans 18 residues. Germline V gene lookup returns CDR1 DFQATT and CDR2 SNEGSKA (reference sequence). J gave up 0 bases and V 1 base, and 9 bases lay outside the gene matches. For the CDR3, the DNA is TGCAGTGCTAGAGCTTCAGGGGGGGAAATCTCCTATAATTCACCCCTCCACTTT. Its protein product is CSARASGGEISYNSPLHF.

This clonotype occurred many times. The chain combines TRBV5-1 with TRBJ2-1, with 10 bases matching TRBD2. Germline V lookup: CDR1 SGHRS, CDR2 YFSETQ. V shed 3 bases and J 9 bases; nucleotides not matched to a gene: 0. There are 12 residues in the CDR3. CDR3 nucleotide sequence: TGCGCCAGCAGCTGGACTAGCGGTGAGCAGTTCTTC. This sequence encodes CASSWTSGEQFF.

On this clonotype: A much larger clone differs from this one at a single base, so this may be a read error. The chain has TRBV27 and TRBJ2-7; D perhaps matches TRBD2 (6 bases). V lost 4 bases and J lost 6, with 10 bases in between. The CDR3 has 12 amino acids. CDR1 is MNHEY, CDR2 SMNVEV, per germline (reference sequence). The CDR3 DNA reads TGTGCCAGCAGTTCGACTAGTTGCGAGCAGTACTTC. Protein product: CASSSTSCEQYF.

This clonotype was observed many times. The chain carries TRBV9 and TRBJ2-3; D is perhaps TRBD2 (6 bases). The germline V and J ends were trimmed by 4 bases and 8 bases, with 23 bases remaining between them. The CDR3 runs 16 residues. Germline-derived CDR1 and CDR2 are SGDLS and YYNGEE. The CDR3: CASSSNRGTIWSTQYF. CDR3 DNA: TGTGCCAGCAGCTCAAATCGGGGGACGATTTGGAGTACGCAGTATTTT.